Sequencing of this T cell receptor beta chain was carried out in a study of blood T cell repertoires in COVID-19. Background on the study: COVID-19 samples, acute and convalescent, were from the United States, Italy and Spain. From T cells, B-cell-depleted T cells, or PBMCs came the material, which was cDNA or gDNA.

The authors' processing: Cell counts per sample came from amplifying reference gene primers. The assay was immunoSEQ multiplex PCR, and TCRdb's table has in-frame clones only and misses some. V and J calls and clone size are those listed in that table; D and trimming were worked out from the DNA. This sample yields fewer than 110,000 clones, of which approximately 88% are seen a single time; approximately 12% belongs to the top ten. Germline CDR1 and CDR2: SGHNT and YENEEA. The CDR3 runs to 15 residues. With V trimmed by 1 base and J by 4 bases, 6 bases remained unmatched. Sequencing used peripheral blood. The rearrangement uses TRBV11-3 and TRBJ2-7; 8 nucleotides line up with TRBD1. The clonotype was recovered from a human donor in a cohort sampled during active COVID-19. The CDR3 bases are TGTGCCAGCAGCTTAGTTCCGCAGGGGGCTTACGAGCAGTACTTC. Its translation: CASSLVPQGAYEQYF.